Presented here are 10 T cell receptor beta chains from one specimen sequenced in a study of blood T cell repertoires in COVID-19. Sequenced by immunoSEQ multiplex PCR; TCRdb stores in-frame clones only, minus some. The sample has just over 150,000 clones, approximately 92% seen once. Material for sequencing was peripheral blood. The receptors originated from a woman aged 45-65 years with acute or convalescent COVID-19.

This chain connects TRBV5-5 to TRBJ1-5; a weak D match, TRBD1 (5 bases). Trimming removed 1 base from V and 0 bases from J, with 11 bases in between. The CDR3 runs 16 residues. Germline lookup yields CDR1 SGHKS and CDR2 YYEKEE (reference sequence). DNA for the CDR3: TGTGCCAGCAGCTTGTCGTCAGGGCCTAGCAATCAGCCCCAGCATTTT. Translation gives CASSLSSGPSNQPQHF. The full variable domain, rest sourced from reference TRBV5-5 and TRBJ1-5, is DAGVTQSPTHLIKTRGQQVTLRCSPISGHKSVSWYQQVLGQGPQFIFQYYEKEERGRGNFPDRFSARQFPNYSSELNVNALLLGDSALYLCASSLSSGPSNQPQHFGDGTRLSIL.

For the CDR3, the DNA is TGTGCCAGCAGTGAACTCCTAGCGGGAGGGCATCAGTTCTTC. Residues: CASSELLAGGHQFF. The chain has TRBV2 and TRBJ2-1, with 12 bases fitting TRBD2. V lost 2 bases and J lost 13; bases outside the gene matches: 6. Per the germline V gene, CDR1 is SNHLY and CDR2 is FYNNEI. This CDR3 contains 14 residues.

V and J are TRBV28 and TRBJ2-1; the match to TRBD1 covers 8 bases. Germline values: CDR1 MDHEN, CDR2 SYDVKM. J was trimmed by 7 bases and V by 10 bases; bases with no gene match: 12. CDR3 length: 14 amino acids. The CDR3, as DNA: TGTGCCACCCTCCGGGACAGGCTACGGAATGAGCAGTTCTTC. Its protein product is CATLRDRLRNEQFF. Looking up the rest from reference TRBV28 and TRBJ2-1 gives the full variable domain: DVKVTQSSRYLVKRTGEKVFLECVQDMDHENMFWYRQDPGLGLRLIYFSYDVKMKEKGDIPEGYSVSREKKERFSLILESASTNQTSMYLCATLRDRLRNEQFFGPGTRLTVL.

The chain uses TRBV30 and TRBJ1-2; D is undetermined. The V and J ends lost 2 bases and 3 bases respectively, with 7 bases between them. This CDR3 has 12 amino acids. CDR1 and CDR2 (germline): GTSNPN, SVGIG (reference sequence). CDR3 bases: TGTGCCTGGAGTCCTAGACACTATGGCTACACCTTC. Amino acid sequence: CAWSPRHYGYTF.

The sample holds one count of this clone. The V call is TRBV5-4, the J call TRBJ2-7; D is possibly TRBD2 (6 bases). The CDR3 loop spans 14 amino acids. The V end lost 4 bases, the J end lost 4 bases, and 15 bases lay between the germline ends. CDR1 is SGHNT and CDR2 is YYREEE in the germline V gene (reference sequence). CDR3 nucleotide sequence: TGTGCCAGCAGCGACAAAAGGGGAGGTTACGAGCAGTACTTC. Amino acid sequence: CASSDKRGGYEQYF.

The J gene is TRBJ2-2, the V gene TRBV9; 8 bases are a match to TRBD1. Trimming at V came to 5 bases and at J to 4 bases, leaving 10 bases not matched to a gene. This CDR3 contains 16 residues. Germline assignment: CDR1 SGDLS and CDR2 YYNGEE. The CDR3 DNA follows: TGTGCCAGCAGTGCCCAGGGGGCGTTGAGCACCGGGGAGCTGTTTTTT. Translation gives CASSAQGALSTGELFF.

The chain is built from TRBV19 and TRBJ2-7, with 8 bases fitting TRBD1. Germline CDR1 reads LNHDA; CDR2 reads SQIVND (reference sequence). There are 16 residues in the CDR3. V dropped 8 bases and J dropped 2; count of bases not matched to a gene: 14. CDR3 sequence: CASSPQRAGGPYEQYF. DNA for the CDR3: TGTGCCAGTTCGCCCCAGAGGGCAGGGGGCCCCTACGAGCAGTACTTC.

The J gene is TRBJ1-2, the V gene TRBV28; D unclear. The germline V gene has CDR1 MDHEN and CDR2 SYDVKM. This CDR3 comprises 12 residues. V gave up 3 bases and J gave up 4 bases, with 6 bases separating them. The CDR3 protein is CASSLGVYGYTF. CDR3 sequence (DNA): TGTGCCAGCAGTTTGGGCGTCTATGGCTACACCTTC.

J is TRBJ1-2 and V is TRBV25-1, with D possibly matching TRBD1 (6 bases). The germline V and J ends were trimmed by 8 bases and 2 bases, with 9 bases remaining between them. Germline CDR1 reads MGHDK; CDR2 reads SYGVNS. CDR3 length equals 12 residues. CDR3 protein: CASHDRNYGYTF. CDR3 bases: TGTGCCAGCCATGACAGGAACTATGGCTACACCTTC.

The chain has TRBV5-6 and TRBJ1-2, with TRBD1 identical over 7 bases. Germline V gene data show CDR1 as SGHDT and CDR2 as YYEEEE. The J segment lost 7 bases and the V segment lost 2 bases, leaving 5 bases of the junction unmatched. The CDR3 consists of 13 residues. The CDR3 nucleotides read TGTGCCAGCAGCTTAAACAGGGGCAGTGGCTACACCTTC. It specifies CASSLNRGSGYTF.